This TCR beta chain was captured by sequencing in a study of blood T cell repertoires in COVID-19 (dated by TCRdb to 2020 to 2022). With respect to the entire study: Samples from collaborators originated in the United States, Italy and Spain and spanned both the acute and convalescent phases of COVID-19. The samples were drawn from the first 160 participants of the ongoing ImmuneRACE study and from 1,254 subjects provided by 6 global collaborators. The repertoires were released in a freely available public database intended as a resource for research on the immune response to SARS-CoV-2. Nearly every sample came with metadata listing a de-identified subject ID, COVID-19 status, age in years and sex. The material from the prospective study consisted of cDNA or gDNA derived from T cells, B-cell-depleted T cells, or PBMCs. Where available, HLA class I and class II types were taken from metadata supplied by the sample provider and were not determined by assay-based typing. Deeply sampled blood TCRbeta repertoires from subjects exposed to, actively infected with, or recovered from COVID-19 were included in the dataset.

General findings and caveats noted by the study authors: Clinical and demographic metadata were provided uncurated, with the amount varying by source and participant.

Via the germline V gene, CDR1 is SGHDT and CDR2 YYEEEE. The CDR3 contains 15 residues, cysteine and phenylalanine counted. CDR3 DNA is the only sequence kept; it has 45 bases, read in frame from the first base. Here V drops 4 bases and J drops 6 bases, and the junction holds 7 bases not matched to any gene. To note about this clone: Its antigen has not been determined. One base away there is no much larger clone; base qualities are not given.

Collaborating institutions collected whole blood in K2EDTA tubes following their own protocols. For TCRbeta analysis, collaborators shipped samples as frozen whole blood, isolated PBMCs, or DNA extracted from either of those sample types. The immunoSEQ Assay, a bias-controlled multiplex PCR, was used to amplify TCRbeta CDR3 regions from genomic DNA. In the source study's methods: The number of nucleated cells in each sample was estimated by amplification of reference gene primers within the assay. Sequence reads were collapsed and filtered to measure the absolute abundance of every unique TCRbeta CDR3 rearrangement. For each sample, productive Simpson clonality was calculated as the square root of Simpson's diversity index over productive rearrangements. TCRdb carries this immuneACCESS record with in-frame sequences only. Its versions omit some clonotypes, under half of them owing to an unresolved V gene in the studies checked, with the rest unexplained. Clone size and the V and J calls come from that table; the DNA yielded D and trimming. The sample table contains about 300,000 clones; only one count was recorded for about 87% of them. The top ten clones comprise 1.3% of the sample.

The sample was peripheral blood. Here the chain combines TRBV5-6 and TRBJ2-2; TRBD2 aligns with 9 central bases. This clonotype was obtained from a man in his 70s with acute or convalescent COVID-19. The CDR3 reads as follows: CASSRGGRAPGELFF. Here is the DNA: TGTGCCAGCAGCCGGGGCGGGAGGGCCCCCGGGGAGCTGTTTTTT.